The sequence of this T cell receptor beta chain was determined in a study of T cell changes during pregnancy in multiple sclerosis. Some clones are missing from TCRdb's copy, which holds only in-frame ones; the method was immunoSEQ multiplex PCR. The sample holds about 40,000 clones; around 92% are singletons and the top ten take less than 0.8%. Germline V gene data show CDR1 as SGHVS and CDR2 as FQNEAQ. The CDR3 is made up of 15 amino acids. Trimming left V 5 bases short and J 9 bases short, with 20 bases between. The genes are TRBV7-8 and TRBJ1-5, with D possibly matching TRBD1 (5 bases). The specimen was CD4+ T cells from peripheral blood mononuclear cells, collected in the third trimester of pregnancy. The sequence was obtained from a female donor with multiple sclerosis, enrolled in a pregnancy study. The CDR3 loop is CASSPPDKERTPQHF. The CDR3 DNA is TGTGCCAGCAGCCCACCGGACAAGGAAAGAACGCCCCAGCATTTT.